This T cell receptor beta chain comes out of a study of blood T cell repertoires in COVID-19. The data were produced by immunoSEQ multiplex PCR, yet TCRdb's version contains in-frame clones alone and is incomplete. The sample lists some 100,000 clones; just over 85% were seen once. From germline, CDR1 is SNHLY and CDR2 FYNNEI. CDR3 length: 14 amino acids. J gave up 2 bases and V 7 bases, and 5 bases lay outside the gene matches. The chain has TRBV2 and TRBJ2-5; 9 positions match TRBD2. The TCR sequence derives from a woman aged 50 to 60 who had recovered from COVID-19. Sequencing was performed on PBMCs or T cells enriched from blood (not recorded which). The CDR3 protein is CASNRLAGQETQYF. DNA of the CDR3: TGTGCCAGCAATAGGCTAGCGGGGCAAGAGACCCAGTACTTC.